The clone carrying this TCR beta chain appeared a few times. This record comes from a study of blood T cell repertoires in COVID-19. Study in general: The United States, Italy and Spain supplied acute and convalescent COVID-19 samples.

In the original workflow: Estimation of nucleated cell counts relied on the amplification of reference gene primers. Produced via immunoSEQ multiplex PCR; TCRdb's table is partial and in-frame only. V, J and clone size reflect that table, while D and trimming were determined from the DNA. The sample comprises nearly 60,000 clones, approximately 81% of which are singletons, and approximately 5% rests with the top ten. This CDR3 has 16 residues. The ends lost 4 bases at V and 6 bases at J; junction bases unmatched: 14. CDR1 and CDR2 from the germline V gene are SGDLS and YYNGEE. The chain recombines TRBV9 with TRBJ2-3; 7 nucleotides align to TRBD2. Material for sequencing was peripheral blood. The source of this sequence is a middle-aged man with active COVID-19. CDR3 bases: TGTGCCAGCAGCCAGAGGACCGGGACTACCGCGGATACGCAGTATTTT. The encoded protein is CASSQRTGTTADTQYF.